The sequence of this TCR beta chain was determined in a study of neurological immune-mediated disorders. Many counts were recorded for this clonotype. Its antigen remains unknown. The study's findings and limits: For the multiple sclerosis repertoire cluster, an association with any clinical or MRI feature was absent.

The CDR3 has 15 residues. The germline V and J ends were trimmed by 2 bases and 2 bases, with 11 bases remaining between them. Germline V gene lookup returns CDR1 SGHRS and CDR2 YFSETQ. TCRdb ran MiXCR on the 5' RACE reads and lists one entry per CDR3 protein. The repertoire has under 85,000 distinct CDR3 sequences, approximately 5.3% of them found once; the top ten carry roughly 5%. Sequencing was performed on PBMCs. The V gene is TRBV5-1, the J gene TRBJ2-1; no reliable D call. The receptor comes from a human donor with multiple sclerosis. The donor label of this sample is uncertain. Here the CDR3 reads CASSFPPSAYNEQFF. CDR3 DNA sequence: TGCGCCAGCAGCTTCCCCCCGTCTGCCTACAATGAGCAGTTCTTC.